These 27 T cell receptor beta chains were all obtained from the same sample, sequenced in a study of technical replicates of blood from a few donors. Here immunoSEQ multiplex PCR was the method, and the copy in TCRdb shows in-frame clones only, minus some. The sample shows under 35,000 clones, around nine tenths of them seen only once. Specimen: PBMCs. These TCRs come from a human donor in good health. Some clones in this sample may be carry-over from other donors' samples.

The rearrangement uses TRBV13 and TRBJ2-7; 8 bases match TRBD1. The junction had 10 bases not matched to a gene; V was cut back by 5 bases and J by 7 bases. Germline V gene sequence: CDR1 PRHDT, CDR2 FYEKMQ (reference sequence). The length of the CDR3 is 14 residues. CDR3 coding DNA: TGTGCCAGCAGCCCGGGACAGGCGCCTGAGGAGCAGTACTTC. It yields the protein CASSPGQAPEEQYF. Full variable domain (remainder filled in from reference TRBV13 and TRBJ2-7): AAGVIQSPRHLIKEKRETATLKCYPIPRHDTVYWYQQGPGQDPQFLISFYEKMQSDKGSIPDRFSAQQFSDYHSELNMSSLELGDSALYFCASSPGQAPEEQYFGPGTRLTVT.

The CDR3 reads CASSLRGGNNSPLHF. The CDR3 nucleotides read TGTGCCAGCAGCTTAAGGGGGGGGAATAATTCACCCCTCCACTTT. The chain carries TRBV11-2 and TRBJ1-6, with a tentative D call TRBD1 (6 bases). The CDR3 runs to 15 residues. Germline values: CDR1 SGHAT, CDR2 FQNNGV. V lost 2 bases to trimming and J lost 5 bases, with 10 bases between them.

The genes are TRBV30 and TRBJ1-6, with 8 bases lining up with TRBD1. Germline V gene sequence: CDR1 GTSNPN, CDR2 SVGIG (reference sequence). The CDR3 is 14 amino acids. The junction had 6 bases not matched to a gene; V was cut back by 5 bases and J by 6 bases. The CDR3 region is CAWGGQGFNSPLHF. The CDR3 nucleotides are TGTGCCTGGGGCGGACAGGGCTTTAATTCACCCCTCCACTTT.

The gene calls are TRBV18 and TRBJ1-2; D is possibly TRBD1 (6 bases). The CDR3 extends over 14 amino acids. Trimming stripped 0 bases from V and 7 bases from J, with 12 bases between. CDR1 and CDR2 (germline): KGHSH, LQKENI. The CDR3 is CASSPPTGKSGYTF. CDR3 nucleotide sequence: TGTGCCAGCTCACCACCTACAGGGAAAAGTGGCTACACCTTC. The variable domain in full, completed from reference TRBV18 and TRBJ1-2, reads NAGVMQNPRHLVRRRGQEARLRCSPMKGHSHVYWYRQLPEEGLKFMVYLQKENIIDESGMPKERFSAEFPKEGPSILRIQQVVRGDSAAYFCASSPPTGKSGYTFGSGTRLTVV.

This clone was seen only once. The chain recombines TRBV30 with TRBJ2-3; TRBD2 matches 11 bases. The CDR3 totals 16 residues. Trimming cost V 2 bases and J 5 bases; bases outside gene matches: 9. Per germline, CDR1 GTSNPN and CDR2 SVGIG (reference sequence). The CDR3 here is CAWSLGLAGGGDTQYF. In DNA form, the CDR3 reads TGTGCCTGGAGTCTGGGGCTAGCGGGAGGAGGAGATACGCAGTATTTT. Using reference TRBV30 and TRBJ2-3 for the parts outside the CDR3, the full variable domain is SQTIHQWPATLVQPVGSPLSLECTVEGTSNPNLYWYRQAAGRGLQLLFYSVGIGQISSEVPQNLSASRPQDRQFILSSKKLLLSDSGFYLCAWSLGLAGGGDTQYFGPGTRLTVL.

The CDR3 nucleotides read TGCGCCAGCTGGACAGGGGGCTTCAACACCGGGGAGCTGTTTTTT. It specifies CASWTGGFNTGELFF. This chain connects TRBV5-1 to TRBJ2-2; 11 bases fit TRBD1. V lost 7 bases, J lost 2 bases, and 4 bases stayed unmatched. This CDR3 is built from 15 residues. CDR1 is SGHRS and CDR2 is YFSETQ in the germline V gene.

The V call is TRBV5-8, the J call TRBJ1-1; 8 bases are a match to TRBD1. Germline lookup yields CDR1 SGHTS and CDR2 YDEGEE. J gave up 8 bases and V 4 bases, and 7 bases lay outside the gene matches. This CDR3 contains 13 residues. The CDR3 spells CASSIYRDREAFF. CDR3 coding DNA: TGTGCCAGCAGCATATACCGGGACAGGGAAGCTTTCTTT.

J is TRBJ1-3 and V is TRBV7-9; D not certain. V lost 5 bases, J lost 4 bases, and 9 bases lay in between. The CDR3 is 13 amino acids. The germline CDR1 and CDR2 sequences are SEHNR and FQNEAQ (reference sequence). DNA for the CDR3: TGTGCCAGCAGCCCGCCCCAGGGAAACACCATATATTTT. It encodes CASSPPQGNTIYF.

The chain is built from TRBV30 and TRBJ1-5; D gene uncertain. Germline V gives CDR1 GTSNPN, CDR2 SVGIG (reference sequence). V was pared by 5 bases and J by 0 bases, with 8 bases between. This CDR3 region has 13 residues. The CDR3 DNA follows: TGTGCCTGGGCGGAGGATAGCAATCAGCCCCAGCATTTT. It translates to CAWAEDSNQPQHF. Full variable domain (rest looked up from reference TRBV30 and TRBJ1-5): SQTIHQWPATLVQPVGSPLSLECTVEGTSNPNLYWYRQAAGRGLQLLFYSVGIGQISSEVPQNLSASRPQDRQFILSSKKLLLSDSGFYLCAWAEDSNQPQHFGDGTRLSIL.

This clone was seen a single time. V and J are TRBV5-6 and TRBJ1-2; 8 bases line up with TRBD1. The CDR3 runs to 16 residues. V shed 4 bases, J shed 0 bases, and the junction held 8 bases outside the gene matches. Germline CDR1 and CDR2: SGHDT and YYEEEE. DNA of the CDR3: TGTGCCAGCAGCCCGGGACAGGTCCTAGCTAACTATGGCTACACCTTC. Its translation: CASSPGQVLANYGYTF. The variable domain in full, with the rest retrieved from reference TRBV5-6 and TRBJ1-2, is DAGVTQSPTHLIKTRGQQVTLRCSPKSGHDTVSWYQQALGQGPQFIFQYYEEEERQRGNFPDRFSGHQFPNYSSELNVNALLLGDSALYLCASSPGQVLANYGYTFGSGTRLTVV.

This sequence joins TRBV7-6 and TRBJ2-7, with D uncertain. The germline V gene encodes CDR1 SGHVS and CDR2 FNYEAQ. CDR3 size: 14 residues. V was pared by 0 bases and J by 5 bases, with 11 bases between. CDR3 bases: TGTGCCAGCAGCTTAGCGGCTTACGTCCACGAGCAGTACTTC. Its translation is CASSLAAYVHEQYF.

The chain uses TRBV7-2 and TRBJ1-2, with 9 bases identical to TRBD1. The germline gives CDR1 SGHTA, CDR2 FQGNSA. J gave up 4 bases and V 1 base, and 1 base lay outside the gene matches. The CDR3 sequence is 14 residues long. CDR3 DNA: TGTGCCAGCAGCTTAGGACAGGGGGTCTATGGCTACACCTTC. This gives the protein CASSLGQGVYGYTF.

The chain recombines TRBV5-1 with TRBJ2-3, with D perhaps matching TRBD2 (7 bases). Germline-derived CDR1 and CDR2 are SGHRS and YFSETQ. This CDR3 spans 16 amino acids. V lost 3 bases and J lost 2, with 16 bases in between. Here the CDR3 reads CASSWGGQVLTDTQYF. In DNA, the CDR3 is TGCGCCAGCAGCTGGGGGGGGCAGGTTCTCACAGATACGCAGTATTTT.

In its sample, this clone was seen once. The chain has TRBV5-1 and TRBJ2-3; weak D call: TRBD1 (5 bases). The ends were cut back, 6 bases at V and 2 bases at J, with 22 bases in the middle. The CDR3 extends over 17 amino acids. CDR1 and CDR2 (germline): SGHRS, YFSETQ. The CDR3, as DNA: TGCGCCAGCACCCCGGCCCTGCCGGACATCTACACAGATACGCAGTATTTT. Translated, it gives CASTPALPDIYTDTQYF.

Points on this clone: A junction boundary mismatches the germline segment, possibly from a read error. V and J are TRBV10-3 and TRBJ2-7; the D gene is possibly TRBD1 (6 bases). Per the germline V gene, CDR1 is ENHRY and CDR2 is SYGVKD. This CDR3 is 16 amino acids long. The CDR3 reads CAISESNAGTIRAGDF. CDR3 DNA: TGTGCCATCAGTGAGTCGAACGCGGGTACTATCCGAGCAGGGGACTTC.

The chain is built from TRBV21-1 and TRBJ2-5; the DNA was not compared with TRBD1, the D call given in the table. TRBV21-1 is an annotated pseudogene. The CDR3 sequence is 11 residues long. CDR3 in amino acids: CASKNKETQYF. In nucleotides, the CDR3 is TGTGCCAGCAAAAACAAAGAGACCCAGTACTTC.

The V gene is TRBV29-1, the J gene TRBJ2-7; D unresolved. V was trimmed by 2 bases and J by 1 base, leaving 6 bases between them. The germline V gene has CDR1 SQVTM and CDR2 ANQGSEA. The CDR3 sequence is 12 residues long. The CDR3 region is CSVERDSYEQYF. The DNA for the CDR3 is TGCAGCGTTGAACGAGATTCCTACGAGCAGTACTTC.

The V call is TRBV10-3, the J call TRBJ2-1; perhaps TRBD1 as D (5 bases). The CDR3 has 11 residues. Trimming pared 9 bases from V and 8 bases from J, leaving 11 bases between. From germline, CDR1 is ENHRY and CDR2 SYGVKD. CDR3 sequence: CAIRQSDEQFF. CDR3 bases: TGTGCCATTAGACAGTCAGATGAGCAGTTCTTC.

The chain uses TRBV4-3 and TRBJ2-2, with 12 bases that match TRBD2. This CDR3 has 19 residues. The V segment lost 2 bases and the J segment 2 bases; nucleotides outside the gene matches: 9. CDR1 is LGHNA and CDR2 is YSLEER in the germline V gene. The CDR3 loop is CASSQKASSGRGNTGELFF. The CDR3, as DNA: TGCGCCAGCAGCCAAAAAGCTTCTAGCGGGAGGGGTAACACCGGGGAGCTGTTTTTT.

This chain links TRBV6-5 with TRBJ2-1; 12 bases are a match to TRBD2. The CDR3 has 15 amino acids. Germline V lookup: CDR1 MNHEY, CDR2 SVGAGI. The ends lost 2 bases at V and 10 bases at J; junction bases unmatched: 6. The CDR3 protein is CASSYGRTSGKEQFF. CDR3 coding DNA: TGTGCCAGCAGTTACGGTAGGACTAGCGGGAAGGAGCAGTTCTTC.

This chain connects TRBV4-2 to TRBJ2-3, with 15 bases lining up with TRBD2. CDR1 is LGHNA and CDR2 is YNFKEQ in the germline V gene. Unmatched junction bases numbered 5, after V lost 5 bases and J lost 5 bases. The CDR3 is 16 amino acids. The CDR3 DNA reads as TGTGCCAGCAGCGGACTAGCGGGAGGGCCGGGAGATACGCAGTATTTT. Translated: CASSGLAGGPGDTQYF.

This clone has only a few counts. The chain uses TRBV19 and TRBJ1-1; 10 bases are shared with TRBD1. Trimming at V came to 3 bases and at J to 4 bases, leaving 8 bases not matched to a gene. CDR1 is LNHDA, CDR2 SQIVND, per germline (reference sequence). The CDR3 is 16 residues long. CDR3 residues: CASSIKTGGGGTEAFF. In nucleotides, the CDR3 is TGTGCCAGTAGTATTAAGACAGGGGGCGGTGGCACTGAAGCTTTCTTT.

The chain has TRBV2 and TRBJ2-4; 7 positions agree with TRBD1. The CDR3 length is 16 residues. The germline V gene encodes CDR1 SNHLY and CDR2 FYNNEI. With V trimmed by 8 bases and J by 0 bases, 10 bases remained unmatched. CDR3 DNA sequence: TGTGCCAGCGGGACGGGACAGCTTCTAGCCAAAAACATTCAGTACTTC. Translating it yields CASGTGQLLAKNIQYF.

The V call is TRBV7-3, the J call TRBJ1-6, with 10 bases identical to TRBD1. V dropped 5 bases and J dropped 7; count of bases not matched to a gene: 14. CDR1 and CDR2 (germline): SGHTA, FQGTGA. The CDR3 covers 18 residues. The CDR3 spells CASSIYNGGQGRNSPLHF. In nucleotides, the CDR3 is TGTGCCAGCAGCATATACAACGGGGGACAGGGGAGGAATTCACCCCTCCACTTT.

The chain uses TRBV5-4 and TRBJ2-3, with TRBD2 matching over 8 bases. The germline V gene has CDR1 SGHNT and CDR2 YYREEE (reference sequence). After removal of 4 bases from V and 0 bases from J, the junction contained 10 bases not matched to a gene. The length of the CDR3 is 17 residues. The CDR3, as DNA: TGTGCCAGCAGCCCCCCCGGGGGGGGGACTAGCACAGATACGCAGTATTTT. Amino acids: CASSPPGGGTSTDTQYF.

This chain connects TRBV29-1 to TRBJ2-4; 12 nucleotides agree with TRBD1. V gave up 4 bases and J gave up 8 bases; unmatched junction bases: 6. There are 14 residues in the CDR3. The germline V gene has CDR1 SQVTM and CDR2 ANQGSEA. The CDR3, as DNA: TGCAGCGTTGTAACGGGACAGGGGGCTCACATTCAGTACTTC. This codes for CSVVTGQGAHIQYF. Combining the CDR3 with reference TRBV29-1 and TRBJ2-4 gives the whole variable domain SAVISQKPSRDICQRGTSLTIQCQVDSQVTMMFWYRQQPGQSLTLIATANQGSEATYESGFVIDKFPISRPNLTFSTLTVSNMSPEDSSIYLCSVVTGQGAHIQYFGAGTRLSVL.

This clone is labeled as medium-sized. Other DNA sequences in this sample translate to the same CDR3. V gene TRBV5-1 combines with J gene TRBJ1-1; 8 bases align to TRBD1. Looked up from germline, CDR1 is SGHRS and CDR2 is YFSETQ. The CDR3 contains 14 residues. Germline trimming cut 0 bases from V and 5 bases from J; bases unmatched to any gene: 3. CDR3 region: CASSLAGGYTEAFF. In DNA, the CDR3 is TGCGCCAGCAGCTTGGCAGGGGGCTATACTGAAGCTTTCTTT.